The 22 T cell receptor beta chains below all came from one sample that was sequenced in a study of T-cell reconstitution after alpha-beta-depleted transplantation in children. During its preparation, the TCRbeta library received unique molecular identifiers. TCRdb independently ran MiXCR on the PCR reads; one entry per CDR3 protein. Of hundreds of thousands of distinct CDR3 sequences in the sample, 16% were seen once. The material sequenced was PBMCs from the stem cell graft donor, taken from the stem cell graft. These receptors originate from a human donor who donated a stem cell graft to a child with acute myeloid leukemia.

In its sample, this clonotype was seen a few times. The gene calls are TRBV7-2 and TRBJ1-4, with D perhaps TRBD1 (5 bases). The ends were cut back, 5 bases at V and 6 bases at J, with 13 bases in the middle. The germline CDR1 and CDR2 sequences are SGHTA and FQGNSA. The CDR3 sequence is 14 residues long. CDR3 sequence reads: CASSPQARDEKLFF. CDR3 nucleotide sequence: TGTGCCAGCAGCCCACAGGCCAGAGATGAAAAACTGTTTTTT.

This clonotype turned up a few times. The CDR3 DNA reads as TGTGCCAGCAGACCTTCTGCCCGCGATCGAGAGCAGTACTTC. Encoded protein: CASRPSARDREQYF. The gene calls are TRBV12-3 or TRBV12-4 and TRBJ2-7; D not resolved. The CDR3 is made up of 14 amino acids. With 6 bases removed from V and 7 bases from J, the gap between germline ends came to 19 bases.

The table lists this clonotype with many counts. The chain links TRBV27 to TRBJ2-2; no reliable D call. V was trimmed by 4 bases and J by 4 bases, leaving 16 bases between them. Germline CDR1 is MNHEY and CDR2 is SMNVEV (reference sequence). The CDR3 consists of 16 residues. Here the CDR3 reads CASSSEGPVSTGELFF. In DNA form, the CDR3 reads TGTGCCAGCAGTTCCGAAGGACCGGTGAGCACCGGGGAGCTGTTTTTT.

This clonotype was recorded at least ten times. The chain couples TRBV7-9 to TRBJ2-1; 11 bases are a match to TRBD2. The junction had 3 bases not matched to a gene; V was cut back by 2 bases and J by 12 bases. The CDR3 totals 13 residues. Germline CDR1 is SEHNR and CDR2 is FQNEAQ (reference sequence). The CDR3 nucleotides are TGTGCCAGCAGCTTAACCCTAGCGGGGGGGCAGTTCTTC. This translates into CASSLTLAGGQFF.

The sample holds many counts of this clonotype. The chain joins TRBV20-1 to TRBJ2-1, with D perhaps matching TRBD2 (6 bases). The CDR3 is 14 residues long. Germline V gene lookup returns CDR1 DFQATT and CDR2 SNEGSKA (reference sequence). The ends were cut back, 0 bases at V and 5 bases at J, with 11 bases in the middle. CDR3 amino acids: CSARDVGGDNEQFF. The CDR3, as DNA: TGCAGTGCTAGAGATGTCGGCGGGGACAATGAGCAGTTCTTC.

This clonotype was seen ten or more times. The rearrangement links TRBV9 to TRBJ2-1; tentatively, D is TRBD2 (5 bases). This CDR3 has 16 amino acids. Germline assignment: CDR1 SGDLS and CDR2 YYNGEE. Trimming took 0 bases from V and 2 from J, leaving 12 bases between them. CDR3 amino acids: CASSVGGASTYNEQFF. CDR3 coding DNA: TGTGCCAGCAGCGTAGGGGGAGCCTCCACCTACAATGAGCAGTTCTTC.

This clonotype was recorded at least ten times. This chain links TRBV7-9 with TRBJ2-1; maybe TRBD1 (5 bases). CDR3 size: 14 residues. Germline V CDR1 and CDR2: SEHNR, FQNEAQ (reference sequence). V was shortened by 10 bases and J by 1 base, with 14 bases between the two germline ends. This chain's CDR3 is CAILGAFSYNEQFF. The CDR3 DNA reads TGTGCCATCCTAGGGGCCTTTTCCTACAATGAGCAGTTCTTC.

This rearrangement joins TRBV5-1 to TRBJ2-6; D is possibly TRBD1 (6 bases). Deletions cut 0 bases from V and 2 bases from J, with 9 bases between. Germline assignment: CDR1 SGHRS and CDR2 YFSETQ. CDR3 size: 16 residues. CDR3 residues: CASSLETGTGANVLTF. The CDR3 region has the DNA TGCGCCAGCAGCTTGGAAACAGGGACTGGGGCCAACGTCCTGACTTTC.

This clonotype was observed a handful of times. One end of the junction does not line up with germline, which may come from a read error. The chain couples TRBV12-3 or TRBV12-4 to TRBJ1-2; TRBD1 matches 8 bases. The CDR3 has 15 amino acids. The CDR3 coding sequence is TGTGCCAGCCGTTTCCGCACAGGGGGAGGTGGTGGCTACACCTTC. This gives the protein CASRFRTGGGGGYTF.

This rearrangement joins TRBV24-1 to TRBJ2-3; 12 bases match TRBD1. The J segment lost 4 bases and the V segment lost 6 bases, leaving 4 bases of the junction unmatched. The V gene's germline CDR1 is KGHDR and CDR2 SFDVKD. This CDR3 contains 15 residues. CDR3 coding DNA: TGTGCCACCAGTCGGGACAGGGGGCCCCCAGATACGCAGTATTTT. It codes for CATSRDRGPPDTQYF.

This clonotype was seen repeatedly, ten times or more. The gene calls are TRBV10-3 and TRBJ2-1; TRBD1 might be the D (6 bases). The germline gives CDR1 ENHRY, CDR2 SYGVKD. The V end lost 8 bases, the J end lost 4 bases, and 18 bases lay between the germline ends. This CDR3 has 15 amino acids. Here the CDR3 reads CAIGSGTLFYNEQFF. The CDR3 nucleotides read TGTGCCATCGGGTCCGGGACACTTTTTTACAATGAGCAGTTCTTC.

This clonotype was counted many times. The chain joins TRBV7-9 to TRBJ1-1; D unclear. This CDR3 has 13 residues. Deletions cut 5 bases from V and 8 bases from J, with 15 bases between. Germline values: CDR1 SEHNR, CDR2 FQNEAQ (reference sequence). CDR3 protein: CASSGGLGVEAFF. The CDR3, as DNA: TGTGCCAGCAGCGGCGGTCTTGGGGTAGAAGCTTTCTTT.

The chain combines TRBV24-1 with TRBJ2-3; D may be TRBD1 (5 bases). V lost 4 bases, J lost 5 bases, and 15 bases lay in between. The CDR3 totals 15 residues. The V gene's germline CDR1 is KGHDR and CDR2 SFDVKD. The CDR3 nucleotides read TGTGCCACCAGTGACCCAGGGTTGGTGGTAGATACGCAGTATTTT. It is translated as CATSDPGLVVDTQYF.

This clonotype showed up many times. V is TRBV10-3 and J is TRBJ2-1; the match to TRBD2 covers 7 bases. After removal of 8 bases from V and 4 bases from J, the junction contained 5 bases not matched to a gene. There are 13 residues in the CDR3. Germline CDR1 reads ENHRY; CDR2 reads SYGVKD. The CDR3 sequence: CAIGASGYNEQFF. The CDR3 coding sequence is TGTGCCATCGGGGCTAGCGGATACAATGAGCAGTTCTTC.

The chain is built from TRBV13 and TRBJ1-1, with D possibly being TRBD1 (5 bases). Between the trimmed V and J ends, which lost 5 bases and 11 bases, there was a span of 18 bases. Germline V lookup: CDR1 PRHDT, CDR2 FYEKMQ (reference sequence). This CDR3 comprises 13 residues. The CDR3 spells CASSPRGFGWAFF. The CDR3 DNA reads as TGTGCCAGCAGCCCCCGGGGCTTCGGGTGGGCTTTCTTT. Based on the CDR3 plus reference TRBV13 and TRBJ1-1, the full variable domain is AAGVIQSPRHLIKEKRETATLKCYPIPRHDTVYWYQQGPGQDPQFLISFYEKMQSDKGSIPDRFSAQQFSDYHSELNMSSLELGDSALYFCASSPRGFGWAFFGQGTRLTVV.

Ten or more counts support this clonotype. J is TRBJ1-1 and V is TRBV7-9; D unclear. V was shortened by 5 bases and J by 4 bases, with 17 bases between the two germline ends. The CDR3 has 15 residues. Germline V CDR1 and CDR2: SEHNR, FQNEAQ (reference sequence). DNA for the CDR3: TGTGCCAGCAGCGGTAGGGTGGGGTTTGTCACTGAAGCTTTCTTT. Its protein is CASSGRVGFVTEAFF.

The chain joins TRBV6-1 to TRBJ1-2, with D possibly TRBD1 on 6 matching bases. The CDR3 length is 13 residues. Germline V lookup: CDR1 MNHNS, CDR2 SASEGT. Trimming stripped 6 bases from V and 6 bases from J, with 14 bases between. The CDR3 DNA reads TGTGCCAGCAGGACCGGGACAACGGATGGCTACACCTTC. Encoded protein: CASRTGTTDGYTF.

The chain uses TRBV24-1 and TRBJ1-1, with D possibly TRBD1 on 6 matching bases. Germline assignment: CDR1 KGHDR and CDR2 SFDVKD. Trimming shortened V by 3 bases and J by 3 bases, and 13 bases separated the two germline ends. CDR3 size: 15 residues. The CDR3 coding sequence is TGTGCCACCAGTGATCCACAGGGATCCCACACTGAAGCTTTCTTT. This encodes CATSDPQGSHTEAFF.

The sample holds many counts of this clonotype. V and J are TRBV20-1 and TRBJ1-2; D is possibly TRBD1 (6 bases). CDR3 length: 14 residues. CDR1 DFQATT and CDR2 SNEGSKA come from the germline V gene (reference sequence). The V and J ends lost 1 base and 4 bases respectively, with 13 bases between them. CDR3 sequence (DNA): TGCAGTGCTAGAGGAGGGGGGCGCGGCTATGGCTACACCTTC. Protein sequence: CSARGGGRGYGYTF.

In this sample, this clonotype turned up a few times. This sequence joins TRBV5-1 and TRBJ2-1; 12 nucleotides agree with TRBD2. The germline gives CDR1 SGHRS, CDR2 YFSETQ. The trim removed 7 bases at V and 2 bases at J, leaving 4 bases unmatched. The CDR3 runs to 15 residues. The CDR3, as DNA: TGCGCCAGCCTATGGACTAGCGGGACCTACAATGAGCAGTTCTTC. It codes for CASLWTSGTYNEQFF.

The rearrangement uses TRBV11-2 and TRBJ2-3; TRBD1 matches 9 bases. CDR1 and CDR2 (germline): SGHAT, FQNNGV. This CDR3 spans 18 amino acids. Trimming cost V 1 base and J 0 bases; bases outside gene matches: 8. The DNA of the CDR3 is TGTGCCAGCAGCTTAGTTACCTGGGACAGGGATAGCACAGATACGCAGTATTTT. Protein sequence: CASSLVTWDRDSTDTQYF.

V and J are TRBV6-1 and TRBJ2-2; D remains unclear. V lost 3 bases and J lost 6, with 20 bases in between. Germline lookup yields CDR1 MNHNS and CDR2 SASEGT. This CDR3 comprises 17 residues. The CDR3 DNA sequence: TGTGCCAGCAGTGAGAGCCTAAGGGCAGCGATTGCCGGGGAGCTGTTTTTT. Residues: CASSESLRAAIAGELFF.